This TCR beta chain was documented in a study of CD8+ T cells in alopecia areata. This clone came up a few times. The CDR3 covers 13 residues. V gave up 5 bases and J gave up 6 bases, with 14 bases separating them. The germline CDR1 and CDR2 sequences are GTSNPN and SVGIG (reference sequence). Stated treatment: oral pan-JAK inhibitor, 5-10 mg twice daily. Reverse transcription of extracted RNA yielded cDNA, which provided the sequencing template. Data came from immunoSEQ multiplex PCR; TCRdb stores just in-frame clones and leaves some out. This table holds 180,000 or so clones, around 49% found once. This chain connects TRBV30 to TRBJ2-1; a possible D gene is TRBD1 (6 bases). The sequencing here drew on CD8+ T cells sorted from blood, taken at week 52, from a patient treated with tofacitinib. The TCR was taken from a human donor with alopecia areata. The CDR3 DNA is TGTGCCTGGGCACAGGGTTCTCCCAATGAGCAGTTCTTC. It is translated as CAWAQGSPNEQFF.